The entry that follows covers one T cell receptor (beta chain) sequence. The data stem from a study of blood T cell repertoires in COVID-19. Turning to the study itself: Donors in the United States, Italy and Spain gave samples during acute or convalescent COVID-19.

Repertoires were generated with immunoSEQ multiplex PCR, while TCRdb's copy carries only in-frame clones and drops some. The data contain 210,000 or so clones, about 83% of them singletons. The sequence derives from a woman in her 30s with COVID-19, enrolled during active disease. Sequencing was done on a sample of peripheral blood.

The CDR3 loop is CASSPARTGVSGANVLTF. CDR3 in DNA: TGTGCCAGCTCACCAGCCAGGACAGGGGTCTCTGGGGCCAACGTCCTGACTTTC. The chain carries TRBV18 and TRBJ2-6; 9 bases align to TRBD1. The CDR3 runs 18 residues. J was trimmed by 0 bases and V by 2 bases; bases with no gene match: 5. CDR1 is KGHSH, CDR2 LQKENI, per germline.